The 10 T cell receptor beta chains below all came from one sample that was sequenced in a study of T cell repertoires in cytomegalovirus infection. One entry per CDR3 protein results from TCRdb running MiXCR on the reads. The table lists nearly 550,000 distinct CDR3 sequences, 16% of them singletons, with under 30% in the top ten. The sequencing input was CD8+ T cells from PBMCs. Receptors originate from a human donor in good health (CMV status not recorded). Some clones in this sample may be carry-over from other donors' samples.

This clonotype was seen ten or more times. J is TRBJ2-2 and V is TRBV7-3; 9 bases align to TRBD2. Germline V gives CDR1 SGHTA, CDR2 FQGTGA. V dropped 0 bases and J dropped 6; count of bases not matched to a gene: 2. CDR3 length: 15 amino acids. This CDR3 is CASSLTGGGAGELFF. The DNA of the CDR3 is TGTGCCAGCAGCTTAACCGGCGGGGGGGCCGGGGAGCTGTTTTTT.

This rearrangement joins TRBV7-9 to TRBJ2-1, with TRBD2 matching over 7 bases. The ends lost 8 bases at V and 6 bases at J; junction bases unmatched: 7. The CDR3 covers 13 residues. Per the germline V gene, CDR1 is SEHNR and CDR2 is FQNEAQ (reference sequence). The CDR3 is CASRGVGSNEQFF. The CDR3 nucleotides read TGTGCCAGCCGGGGGGTGGGAAGCAATGAGCAGTTCTTC.

Notes on this clonotype: Lacking the conserved final phenylalanine or tryptophan, this CDR3 likely reflects a read error. The genes are TRBV7-6 and TRBJ2-1; D is ambiguous. With 1 base removed from V and 4 bases from J, the gap between germline ends came to 5 bases. The CDR3 runs to 13 residues. Germline V gene sequence: CDR1 SGHVS, CDR2 FNYEAQ. In DNA form, the CDR3 reads TGTGCCAGCAGCTTAGTCTTGTACAATGAGCAGTTCTTA. This encodes CASSLVLYNEQFL.

The chain has TRBV12-3 or TRBV12-4 and TRBJ2-1, with D hard to call. The CDR3 sequence is 15 residues long. Trimming pared 7 bases from V and 0 bases from J, leaving 13 bases between. The CDR3 is CASTTGQSSYNEQFF. Written as DNA, the CDR3 is TGTGCCAGCACCACGGGCCAGAGCTCCTACAATGAGCAGTTCTTC.

A note on this clonotype: A much bigger clone sits one base away, suggesting this may be a read error. J is TRBJ2-5 and V is TRBV6-7; possible D gene TRBD2, 5 bases. TRBV6-7 is known as an ORF, though its function is uncertain. Trimming stripped 1 base from V and 5 bases from J, with 20 bases between. The CDR3 spans 17 residues. The chain's CDR3 is CASSYCLYEGVHETQYF. The CDR3 bases are TGTGCCAGCAGTTACTGCTTGTACGAGGGTGTTCACGAGACCCAGTACTTC.

This clonotype was counted only a few times. This chain uses TRBV9 with TRBJ2-1; D is unresolved. Trimming shortened V by 2 bases and J by 10 bases, and 10 bases separated the two germline ends. The CDR3 covers 12 residues. Germline CDR1 SGDLS, CDR2 YYNGEE. The CDR3 nucleotides read TGTGCCAGCAGCGTGTATAAGCGAGAGCAGTTCTTC. Protein sequence: CASSVYKREQFF.

This clonotype has just one count. As the CDR3 is not closed by the conserved phenylalanine or tryptophan, this likely results from a read error. The limits of the CDR3 on the DNA are not certain, so only TCRdb's listed CDR3 is given. V is TRBV5-1 and J is TRBJ2-1; the table names TRBD1, a call not compared with the DNA. Per the germline V gene, CDR1 is SGHRS and CDR2 is YFSETQ. The CDR3 sequence runs 13 residues, both termini included. The CDR3 region is CASSLRGSNEQLL.

This clonotype was seen ten or more times. The CDR3 DNA follows: TGTGCCAGCATCCTCGGGACGGGGAACACTGAAGCTTTCTTT. Translated, it gives CASILGTGNTEAFF. The chain combines TRBV12-3 or TRBV12-4 with TRBJ1-1, with a tentative D call TRBD1 (5 bases). The germline V and J ends were trimmed by 7 bases and 1 base, with 13 bases remaining between them. The CDR3 length is 14 residues.

The chain employs TRBV28 and TRBJ2-7; 10 bases map to TRBD2. Trimming cost V 2 bases and J 6 bases; bases outside gene matches: 13. CDR1 is MDHEN and CDR2 is SYDVKM in the germline V gene. The CDR3 is 17 residues long. This CDR3 reads CASSLPLAGVRVPEQYF. In DNA form, the CDR3 reads TGTGCCAGCAGTTTACCCCTAGCGGGAGTTAGAGTTCCCGAGCAGTACTTC.

The rearrangement links TRBV4-1 to TRBJ1-5; no firm D call. This CDR3 region has 15 residues. The germline V gene encodes CDR1 MGHRA and CDR2 YSYEKL. V lost 3 bases and J 0 bases, leaving 9 bases between the germline ends. CDR3 DNA sequence: TGCGCCAGCAGCCAGTGGACGGATAGCAATCAGCCCCAGCATTTT. Its protein is CASSQWTDSNQPQHF.